The 10 T cell receptor beta chains below were found in one sample sequenced in a study of T cells in localized non-small cell lung cancer. Generated by immunoSEQ multiplex PCR, the TCRdb table keeps only in-frame clones and is missing some. The table lists a few thousand clones, about 23% of them singletons. The material sequenced was lung tumor tissue, taken before any cancer treatment. Receptor source: a man aged 35-75 years with stage II squamous cell lung carcinoma.

V and J are TRBV5-1 and TRBJ1-2, with D tentatively TRBD1 (6 bases). Germline V gene data show CDR1 as SGHRS and CDR2 as YFSETQ. CDR3 size: 14 residues. Trimming shortened V by 5 bases and J by 6 bases, and 17 bases separated the two germline ends. CDR3 loop: CASRSGGLENGYTF. The CDR3, as DNA: TGCGCCAGCAGAAGTGGGGGGCTCGAGAATGGCTACACCTTC.

The chain carries TRBV7-6 and TRBJ1-5; D not resolved. Germline V gene sequence: CDR1 SGHVS, CDR2 FNYEAQ. CDR3 size: 15 residues. Deletions cut 6 bases from V and 2 bases from J, with 14 bases between. The CDR3 loop is CASSPWEAGNQPQHF. In nucleotides, the CDR3 is TGTGCCAGCAGTCCCTGGGAGGCTGGCAATCAGCCCCAGCATTTT.

This clone was seen only a few times. The gene calls are TRBV13 and TRBJ1-1; 7 bases line up with TRBD1. Germline lookup yields CDR1 PRHDT and CDR2 FYEKMQ (reference sequence). V dropped 1 base and J dropped 4; count of bases not matched to a gene: 3. The CDR3 totals 14 residues. The CDR3 loop reads CASSLEGAPTEAFF. The CDR3 region has the DNA TGTGCCAGCAGCTTAGAGGGGGCGCCCACTGAAGCTTTCTTT.

The chain has TRBV11-3 and TRBJ2-2; 11 bases are shared with TRBD1. After removal of 5 bases from V and 4 bases from J, the junction contained 3 bases not matched to a gene. Per germline, CDR1 SGHNT and CDR2 YENEEA. The CDR3 runs 15 residues. Here the CDR3 reads CASSVGTGGTGELFF. The CDR3 region has the DNA TGTGCCAGCAGCGTAGGGACAGGGGGCACCGGGGAGCTGTTTTTT.

The CDR3 bases are TGTGCCAGCACCGAGACAGGGTGGACAGTCGATACGCAGTATTTT. It codes for CASTETGWTVDTQYF. The chain couples TRBV12-5 to TRBJ2-3; TRBD1 aligns across 7 bases. The CDR3 extends over 15 amino acids. Germline V gene lookup returns CDR1 LGHNT and CDR2 FRNRAP.

Only a few counts were recorded for this clone. The genes are TRBV5-1 and TRBJ2-7; possibly TRBD1 for D (6 bases). V was trimmed by 2 bases and J by 1 base, leaving 16 bases between them. The CDR3 consists of 16 residues. Germline V gene data show CDR1 as SGHRS and CDR2 as YFSETQ. The CDR3 DNA follows: TGCGCCAGCAGCTTTGGGGATGACAGGTTATCCTACGAGCAGTACTTC. Protein: CASSFGDDRLSYEQYF.

V gene TRBV6-8 combines with J gene TRBJ1-1; D possibly corresponds to TRBD1 (5 bases). Germline values: CDR1 MNHGY, CDR2 SAAAGT. The CDR3 sequence is 15 residues long. Trimming took off 0 bases at V and 4 bases at J, with 12 bases between the two ends. CDR3 nucleotides: TGTGCCAGCAGTTACTCGAGGGGCGGGGGCACTGAAGCTTTCTTT. This translates into CASSYSRGGGTEAFF.

In its sample, this clone ranks as medium-sized. The chain employs TRBV6-8 and TRBJ2-1, with D perhaps TRBD1 (6 bases). In germline, CDR1 is MNHGY, CDR2 SAAAGT. The germline V and J ends were trimmed by 6 bases and 4 bases, with 13 bases remaining between them. This CDR3 contains 14 residues. CDR3 sequence reads: CASRRQDSYNEQFF. The CDR3 DNA is TGTGCCAGCAGAAGACAGGACAGTTACAATGAGCAGTTCTTC.

This clone was seen a handful of times. The chain combines TRBV6-8 with TRBJ1-4; possibly TRBD1 for D (5 bases). This CDR3 comprises 15 residues. In germline, CDR1 is MNHGY, CDR2 SAAAGT. Trimming took 2 bases from V and 8 from J, leaving 15 bases between them. The CDR3 DNA reads as TGTGCCAGCAGTTACGGCGGGGGGATAGACGAAAAACTGTTTTTT. Translating it yields CASSYGGGIDEKLFF.

In its sample, this clone was seen a few times. The V gene is TRBV23-1, the J gene TRBJ2-7; TRBD1 aligns across 8 bases. TRBV23-1 is an open reading frame, and its role is uncertain. There are 13 residues in the CDR3. The trim removed 6 bases at V and 3 bases at J, leaving 4 bases unmatched. The CDR3 sequence: CASSPGTGYEQYF. The CDR3 DNA reads as TGCGCCAGCAGCCCCGGGACAGGCTACGAGCAGTACTTC.